Listed below are T cell receptor delta chains from one sample, sequenced in a study of Vδ1+ human thymocytes. TCRdb processed the multiplex PCR reads again with the CATT caller. Of 70,000 to 90,000 delta-chain clones in the sample, approximately 30% were seen once. The sample comprised Vdelta1+ gamma-delta thymocytes from the thymus. The receptors come from a boy less than two years old who had congenital heart surgery. The CDR3 runs from the conserved cysteine through the conserved F or W. D genes are given only for firm matches. Expanded clones get a size class; other rows say once, few or many, or leave the size out.

J gene	clone size	D gene	V gene	CDR3 protein	CDR3 DNA
TRDJ1	-	TRDD3	TRDV1	CALGDSYRGTGGTYTDKLIF	TGTGCTCTTGGGGATTCCTACCGCGGTACTGGGGGAACGTACACCGATAAACTCATCTTT
TRDJ1	few	-	TRDV1	CALGEFGGIPHKRIF	TGTGCTCTTGGGGAATTTGGGGGCATACCGCATAAACGCATCTTT
TRDJ1	few	-	TRDV1	CALGQYTDKLIF	TGTGCTCTGGGACAATACACCGATAAACTCATCTTT
TRDJ1	-	TRDD3	TRDV1	CALGDWCPYWGNRHTDKLIF	TGTGCTCTTGGGGACTGGTGTCCGTACTGGGGGAACCGTCACACCGATAAACTCATCTTT
TRDJ1	few	-	TRDV2	CACVTPQDGPQRLIF	TGTGCCTGTGTCACACCGCAGGATGGACCCCAGAGACTCATCTTT
TRDJ1	-	TRDD2	TRDV1	CALGKSPSVSYAYCIFDKLIF	TGTGCTCTTGGGAAAAGCCCATCCGTTTCCTACGCGTACTGTATATTCGATAAACTCATCTTT
TRDJ1	few	TRDD3	TRDV1	CALGNHPSPSPYWGRYTDKLIF	TGTGCTCTTGGGAACCATCCTAGTCCCTCACCATACTGGGGGAGGTACACCGATAAACTCATCTTT
TRDJ1	-	TRDD3	TRDV1	CALGEPLLLGDTRDTDKLIF	TGTGCTCTTGGGGAACCCCTCCTTCTGGGGGATACACGGGACACCGATAAACTCATCTTT
TRDJ1	-	TRDD3	TRDV1	CALGERGISCYWGNVTDKLIF	TGTGCTCTTGGGGAACGAGGGATTTCCTGTTACTGGGGGAATGTGACCGATAAACTCATCTTT
TRDJ1	few	TRDD3	TRDV1	CALGEYYWGIRTDKLIF	TGTGCTCTTGGGGAATATTACTGGGGGATACGCACCGATAAACTCATCTTT
TRDJ1	-	-	TRDV1	CALGELTKLWGRHGYTDKLIF	TGTGCTCTTGGGGAACTCACCAAGCTCTGGGGACGACACGGTTACACCGATAAACTCATCTTT
TRDJ1	few	-	TRDV1	CALGPIPNHTDKLIF	TGTGCTCTTGGACCAATTCCCAACCACACCGATAAACTCATCTTT
TRDJ3	few	TRDD3	TRDV2	CACDTLGAFPLWLSWDTRQMFF	TGTGCCTGTGACACCCTGGGGGCTTTCCCACTTTGGTTATCCTGGGACACCCGACAGATGTTTTTC
TRDJ1	-	-	TRDV1	CALGEPEISYSTGGRPYTDKLIF	TGTGCTCTTGGGGAACCCGAAATTTCCTACTCTACTGGGGGTCGACCGTACACCGATAAACTCATCTTT
TRDJ1	-	TRDD3	TRDV1	CALGLPRTGGYATYTDKLIF	TGTGCTCTTGGTCTACCCCGTACTGGGGGATACGCCACGTACACCGATAAACTCATCTTT
TRDJ1	-	TRDD3	TRDV1	CALGELGYFLRVTPILGEPNTDKLIF	TGTGCTCTTGGGGAACTCGGATACTTCCTAAGGGTCACCCCGATACTGGGGGAGCCCAACACCGATAAACTCATCTTT
TRDJ1	-	TRDD3	TRDV1	CALDPPTPSYPVLGDTAKLIF	TGTGCTCTTGATCCACCTACACCTTCCTACCCGGTACTGGGGGATACGGCTAAACTCATCTTT
TRDJ1	few	-	TRDV1	CALGEGSGQSPYSPHTDKLIF	TGTGCTCTTGGGGAAGGATCTGGCCAATCCCCGTACTCGCCACACACCGATAAACTCATCTTT
TRDJ1	once	-	TRDV1	CALGETWQNLPLRIKTYTDKLIF	TGTGCTCTTGGGGAAACCTGGCAAAACCTACCCCTGCGGATAAAAACGTACACCGATAAACTCATCTTT
TRDJ1	-	TRDD3	TRDV1	CALGVLSPGTGGSRAYTDKLIF	TGTGCTCTTGGGGTACTGTCTCCCGGTACTGGGGGATCCCGGGCCTACACCGATAAACTCATCTTT
TRDJ1	-	-	TRDV1	CALGERSLLWEIRVCGADKLIF	TGTGCTCTTGGGGAACGGTCCCTCCTTTGGGAGATACGCGTATGCGGCGCCGATAAACTCATCTTT
TRDJ1	few	-	TRDV1	CALGELYKAARVVRGPDTDKLIF	TGTGCTCTTGGGGAACTATATAAGGCCGCCCGAGTGGTCCGGGGGCCAGACACCGATAAACTCATCTTT
TRDJ1	-	-	TRDV1	CALGELSPDRAGFTDKLIF	TGTGCTCTTGGGGAACTGTCGCCGGACCGGGCTGGATTTACCGATAAACTCATCTTT
TRDJ1	few	-	TRDV1	CALVLRGYVCDKLIF	-
TRDJ1	-	TRDD3	TRDV1	CALGELGLPTSRTYWGILYTDKLIF	TGTGCTCTTGGGGAACTTGGGCTTCCCACATCCAGAACCTACTGGGGGATCCTGTACACCGATAAACTCATCTTT
TRDJ1	few	TRDD3	TRDV1	CALGEKRLSGGYGKLIF	TGTGCTCTTGGGGAAAAGAGGCTGTCTGGGGGATACGGTAAACTCATCTTT
TRDJ1	-	-	TRDV1	CALGEPTPNIYTDKLIF	TGTGCTCTTGGGGAACCTACGCCAAACATCTACACCGATAAACTCATCTTT
TRDJ1	few	TRDD3	TRDV1	CALGDTNPIPNQYWGGWSDKLIF	TGTGCTCTTGGGGACACCAACCCGATTCCTAACCAGTACTGGGGGGGGTGGTCCGATAAACTCATCTTT
TRDJ1	-	TRDD3	TRDV1	CALGEYWGDPNKLIF	TGTGCTCTTGGGGAGTACTGGGGGGACCCCAATAAACTCATCTTT
TRDJ1	-	TRDD3	TRDV1	CALLLGATDKLIF	TGTGCTCTCCTACTGGGGGCTACCGATAAACTCATCTTT
TRDJ1	-	-	TRDV1	CALGEHWGPLPAHGLYPFELIF	TGTGCTCTTGGGGAACACTGGGGCCCGCTTCCTGCTCATGGTCTCTACCCGTTTGAACTCATCTTT
TRDJ1	few	-	TRDV1	CALGERRIECGDKLIF	TGTGCTCTTGGGGAACGACGTATTGAATGTGGCGATAAACTCATCTTT
TRDJ1	-	TRDD3	TRDV1	CALGELPAGGYWGKLIF	TGTGCTCTTGGGGAACTCCCCGCTGGGGGATACTGGGGTAAACTCATCTTT
TRDJ1	few	TRDD3	TRDV1	CALGVIPGISRHWGILRYTDKLIF	TGTGCTCTTGGGGTAATTCCGGGAATTTCAAGACACTGGGGGATACTAAGGTACACCGATAAACTCATCTTT
TRDJ1	once	-	TRDV2	CACVPTPHWGFRDKLIF	TGTGCCTGCGTTCCTACTCCCCACTGGGGGTTCAGGGATAAACTCATCTTT
TRDJ1	-	TRDD3	TRDV1	CALGELGVAGGSIDKLIF	TGTGCTCTTGGGGAACTCGGAGTGGCTGGGGGATCGATCGATAAACTCATCTTT
TRDJ1	-	TRDD3	TRDV1	CALGEPSRYWGIFSDKLIF	TGTGCTCTTGGGGAACCGTCTCGTTACTGGGGGATCTTTAGCGATAAACTCATCTTT
TRDJ1	-	-	TRDV1	CALGEVSSERYGSNDKLIF	TGTGCTCTTGGGGAAGTTTCTTCCGAGAGATACGGATCTAACGATAAACTCATCTTT
TRDJ1	-	TRDD2	TRDV1	CALGELLLPPRDKLIF	TGTGCTCTTGGGGAACTTCTCCTTCCTCCCCGCGATAAACTCATCTTT
TRDJ1	-	TRDD3	TRDV1	CALGEPPPSCLLGDTLTDKLIF	TGTGCTCTTGGGGAACCCCCTCCCTCCTGTTTACTGGGGGATACTCTCACCGATAAACTCATCTTT
TRDJ1	-	TRDD2	TRDV1	CALGWARPSYDVLKGPAKLIF	TGTGCTCTTGGGTGGGCGAGACCTTCCTACGACGTACTGAAGGGCCCTGCTAAACTCATCTTT
TRDJ1	-	-	TRDV1	CALGELVPGRVDYTDKLIF	TGTGCTCTTGGGGAACTGGTGCCCGGTAGGGTGGATTACACCGATAAACTCATCTTT
TRDJ1	-	TRDD3	TRDV1	CALGELGGWGIDTDKLIF	TGTGCTCTTGGGGAACTCGGGGGGTGGGGGATCGACACCGATAAACTCATCTTT
TRDJ1	-	-	TRDV1	CALGDRSRELWFRGSTDKLIF	TGTGCTCTTGGGGACCGTTCCCGGGAGCTCTGGTTCCGAGGGTCCACCGATAAACTCATCTTT
TRDJ1	-	TRDD3	TRDV1	CALGDHPSYLGEEQKVYTDKLIF	TGTGCTCTTGGGGACCACCCCTCCTACCTGGGGGAAGAACAAAAGGTATACACCGATAAACTCATCTTT
TRDJ1	-	-	TRDV1	CALGEYMPTPHTDKLIF	TGTGCTCTTGGGGAATACATGCCCACTCCCCACACCGATAAACTCATCTTT
TRDJ1	-	TRDD3	TRDV1	CALGELPSPPRPGDTYTDKLIF	TGTGCTCTTGGGGAACTCCCCTCACCCCCTCGACCGGGGGATACGTACACCGATAAACTCATCTTT